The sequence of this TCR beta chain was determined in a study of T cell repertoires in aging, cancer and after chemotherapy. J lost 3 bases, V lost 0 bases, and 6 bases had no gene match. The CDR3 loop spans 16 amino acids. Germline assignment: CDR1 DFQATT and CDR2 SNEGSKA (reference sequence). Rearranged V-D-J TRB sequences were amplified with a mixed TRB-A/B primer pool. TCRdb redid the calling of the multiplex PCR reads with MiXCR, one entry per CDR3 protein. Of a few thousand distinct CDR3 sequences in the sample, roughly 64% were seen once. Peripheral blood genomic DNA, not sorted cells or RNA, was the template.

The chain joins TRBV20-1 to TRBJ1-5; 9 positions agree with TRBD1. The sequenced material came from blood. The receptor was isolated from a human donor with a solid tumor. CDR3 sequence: CSARDRGTGINQPQHF. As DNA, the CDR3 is TGCAGTGCTAGAGACCGCGGGACAGGGATCAATCAGCCCCAGCATTTT.